This T cell receptor beta chain was sequenced in a study of blood T cell repertoires in COVID-19. Study in general: COVID-19 samples, acute and convalescent, were from the United States, Italy and Spain. In each case, the material was cDNA or gDNA derived from T cells, B-cell-depleted T cells, or PBMCs.

Source study methods: Using reference gene primer amplification, nucleated cell counts were estimated. The table came from immunoSEQ multiplex PCR; TCRdb's copy has only in-frame clones and leaves some out. V, J and clone size were drawn from that table, and D and trimming were deduced from the DNA. Of nearly 350,000 clones detected, more than 75% appear once; the ten largest clones hold about 6.9%. The CDR3 loop spans 15 amino acids. Germline values: CDR1 SQVTM, CDR2 ANQGSEA. V was clipped by 6 bases and J by 4 bases; unmatched bases: 11. Seattle cases were enrolled at active infection and followed longitudinally.

Sequences were obtained from peripheral blood. This clonotype originated in a woman aged 50 to 60 with COVID-19, enrolled during active disease. The chain uses TRBV29-1 and TRBJ2-2, with 7 positions matching TRBD2. The CDR3: CSVAVWLAGTGELFF. CDR3 nucleotides: TGCAGCGTGGCGGTGTGGTTAGCGGGCACCGGGGAGCTGTTTTTT.